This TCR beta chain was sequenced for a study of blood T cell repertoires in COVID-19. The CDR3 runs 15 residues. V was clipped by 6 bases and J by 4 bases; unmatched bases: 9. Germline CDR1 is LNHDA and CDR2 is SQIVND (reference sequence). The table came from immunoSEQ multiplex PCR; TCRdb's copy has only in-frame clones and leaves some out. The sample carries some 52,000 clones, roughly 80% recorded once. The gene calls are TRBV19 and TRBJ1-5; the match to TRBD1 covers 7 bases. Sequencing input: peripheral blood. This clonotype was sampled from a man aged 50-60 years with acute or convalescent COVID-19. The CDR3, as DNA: TGTGCCAGTAGCAACCTTGGGACAGATAATCAGCCCCAGCATTTT. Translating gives CASSNLGTDNQPQHF.